These 2 T cell receptor beta chains were all obtained from the same sample, sequenced in a study of blood T cell repertoires in COVID-19. Repertoires were generated with immunoSEQ multiplex PCR, while TCRdb's copy carries only in-frame clones and drops some. The repertoire holds around 140,000 clones, with around 87% as singletons. The sequencing sample was made of peripheral blood. Source of these receptors: an elderly man with acute or convalescent COVID-19.

Turning to this clone: Other DNA sequences of this sample code for an identical CDR3. CDR3 residues: CASSLAGEYNEQFF. The CDR3 nucleotides read TGTGCCAGCAGCTTGGCGGGCGAGTACAATGAGCAGTTCTTC. The V call is TRBV7-9, the J call TRBJ2-1, with D perhaps TRBD2 (5 bases). The germline V and J ends were trimmed by 3 bases and 4 bases, with 10 bases remaining between them. The CDR3 contains 14 residues. Germline-derived CDR1 and CDR2 are SEHNR and FQNEAQ (reference sequence).

CDR3 in amino acids: CSVELGTGYNYGYTF. CDR3 nucleotide sequence: TGCAGCGTTGAGCTCGGGACAGGCTATAACTATGGCTACACCTTC. The rearrangement uses TRBV29-1 and TRBJ1-2, with TRBD1 identical over 8 bases. V shed 3 bases and J 1 base; nucleotides not matched to a gene: 7. Per germline, CDR1 SQVTM and CDR2 ANQGSEA. This CDR3 is 15 amino acids long. The whole variable domain, remainder taken from reference TRBV29-1 and TRBJ1-2, is SAVISQKPSRDICQRGTSLTIQCQVDSQVTMMFWYRQQPGQSLTLIATANQGSEATYESGFVIDKFPISRPNLTFSTLTVSNMSPEDSSIYLCSVELGTGYNYGYTFGSGTRLTVV.